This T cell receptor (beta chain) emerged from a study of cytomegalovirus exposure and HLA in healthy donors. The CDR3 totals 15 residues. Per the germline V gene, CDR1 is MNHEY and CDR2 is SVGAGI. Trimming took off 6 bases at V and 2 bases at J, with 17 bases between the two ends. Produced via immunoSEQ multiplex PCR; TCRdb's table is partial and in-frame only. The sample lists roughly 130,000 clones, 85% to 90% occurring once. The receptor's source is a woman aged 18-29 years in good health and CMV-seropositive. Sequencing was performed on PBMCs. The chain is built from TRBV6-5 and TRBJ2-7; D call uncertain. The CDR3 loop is CASRRRVLDPYEQYF. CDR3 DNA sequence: TGTGCCAGCAGACGACGGGTCCTAGACCCCTACGAGCAGTACTTC.